A selection of T cell receptor beta chains follows, all from one sample in a study of blood T cell repertoires in COVID-19. Here immunoSEQ multiplex PCR was the method, and the copy in TCRdb shows in-frame clones only, minus some. The data show under 300,000 clones, around 84% seen once. Sequenced: PBMCs or T cells enriched from blood (not recorded which). The source is a woman between 45 and 60 years old who had recovered from COVID-19. The CDR3 runs from the conserved cysteine through the conserved F or W. Each record gives: V gene, D gene, clone size, J gene, CDR3 protein, CDR3 DNA. D genes are given only for firm matches. Part of the rows lack a size; the others show once, few, many or a class for expanded clones.

V: TRBV6-5
D: TRBD1
size: once
J: TRBJ2-7
CDR3: CASKLTGVSYEQYF
DNA: TGTGCCAGCAAACTGACAGGGGTCTCCTACGAGCAGTACTTC

V: TRBV27
D: -
size: -
J: TRBJ1-3
CDR3: CASSSRGGNTIYF
DNA: TGTGCCAGCAGTTCCCGCGGTGGAAACACCATATATTTT

V: TRBV28
D: TRBD1
size: -
J: TRBJ1-2
CDR3: CASSHLQGQGYGYTF
DNA: TGTGCCAGCAGTCACCTACAGGGACAGGGTTATGGCTACACCTTC

V: TRBV28
D: TRBD1
size: -
J: TRBJ1-2
CDR3: CASSLGDRMKFDYGYTF
DNA: TGTGCCAGCAGTCTAGGGGACAGGATGAAGTTTGACTATGGCTACACCTTC

V: TRBV7-2
D: -
size: once
J: TRBJ1-1
CDR3: CASSLVTSNTEAFF
DNA: TGTGCCAGCAGCTTAGTAACTTCGAACACTGAAGCTTTCTTT

V: TRBV7-9
D: -
size: -
J: TRBJ1-5
CDR3: CASSPGRGDNQPQHF
DNA: TGTGCCAGCAGCCCTGGCAGGGGTGACAATCAGCCCCAGCATTTT

V: TRBV20-1
D: TRBD1
size: once
J: TRBJ2-7
CDR3: CSASWWDRGQYEQYF
DNA: TGCAGTGCTAGTTGGTGGGACAGGGGGCAGTACGAGCAGTACTTC

V: TRBV28
D: -
size: -
J: TRBJ1-2
CDR3: CASSLLSQGNYGYTF
DNA: TGTGCCAGCAGTTTATTGTCCCAGGGGAACTATGGCTACACCTTC

V: TRBV7-9
D: -
size: once
J: TRBJ2-2
CDR3: CASSQQGNTGELFF
DNA: TGTGCCAGCAGCCAACAGGGTAACACCGGGGAGCTGTTTTTT

V: TRBV7-2
D: -
size: -
J: TRBJ2-1
CDR3: CASSLIVGLHNEQFF
DNA: TGTGCCAGCAGCTTAATCGTTGGACTACACAATGAGCAGTTCTTC

V: TRBV15
D: -
size: -
J: TRBJ1-1
CDR3: CATSRDQIQGATEAFF
DNA: TGTGCCACCAGCAGAGACCAAATACAGGGAGCAACTGAAGCTTTCTTT

V: TRBV7-9
D: -
size: -
J: TRBJ1-1
CDR3: CASSLSGTRGEAFF
DNA: TGTGCCAGCAGCTTAAGCGGGACAAGGGGTGAAGCTTTCTTT

V: TRBV2
D: -
size: -
J: TRBJ2-2
CDR3: CASSEGRNTGELFF
DNA: TGTGCCAGCAGTGAAGGGAGGAACACCGGGGAGCTGTTTTTT

V: TRBV6-1
D: TRBD1
size: once
J: TRBJ1-1
CDR3: CASSEVMDRGPLNTEAFF
DNA: TGTGCCAGCAGTGAAGTGATGGACAGGGGGCCGCTGAACACTGAAGCTTTCTTT

V: TRBV7-8
D: -
size: -
J: TRBJ1-5
CDR3: CASSLIWAGNQPQHF
DNA: TGTGCCAGCAGCTTAATCTGGGCAGGGAATCAGCCCCAGCATTTT

V: TRBV7-8
D: -
size: once
J: TRBJ1-2
CDR3: CASSLESGGYGYTF
DNA: TGTGCCAGCAGCTTAGAATCGGGCGGGTATGGCTACACCTTC